The entry that follows covers one T cell receptor beta chain sequence. This entry comes from a study of control samples from healthy donors and cancer patients. Libraries were prepared by immunoSEQ multiplex PCR; TCRdb keeps only in-frame clonotypes and omits some of them. The data hold more than 100,000 clones, with 90% observed a single time. Trimming took off 5 bases at V and 7 bases at J, with 11 bases between the two ends. Germline lookup yields CDR1 MRHNA and CDR2 SNTAGT. This CDR3 is built from 13 residues. Input material: blood. This sequence joins TRBV6-4 and TRBJ2-2; TRBD2 is a possible D gene (5 bases). The receptor's source is a man in his late teens or twenties in good health. In DNA, the CDR3 is TGTGCCAGCAGTATACTAGAGGGCGGGGAGCTGTTTTTT. It codes for CASSILEGGELFF.